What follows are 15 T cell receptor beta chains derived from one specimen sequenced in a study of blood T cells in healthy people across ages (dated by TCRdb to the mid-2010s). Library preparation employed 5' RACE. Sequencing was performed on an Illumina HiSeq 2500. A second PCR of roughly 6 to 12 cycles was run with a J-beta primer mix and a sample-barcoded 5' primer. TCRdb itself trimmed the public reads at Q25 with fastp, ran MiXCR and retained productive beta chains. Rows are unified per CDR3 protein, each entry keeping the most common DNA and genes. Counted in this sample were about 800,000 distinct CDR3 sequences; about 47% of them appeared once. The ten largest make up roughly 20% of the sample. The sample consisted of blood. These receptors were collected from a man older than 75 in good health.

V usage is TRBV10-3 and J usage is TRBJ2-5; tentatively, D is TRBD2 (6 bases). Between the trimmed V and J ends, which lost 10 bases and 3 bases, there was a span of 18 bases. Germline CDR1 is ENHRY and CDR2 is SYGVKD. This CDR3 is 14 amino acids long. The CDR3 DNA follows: TGTGCCACCAGACTAACGGGAGTCGAAGAGACCCAGTACTTC. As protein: CATRLTGVEETQYF.

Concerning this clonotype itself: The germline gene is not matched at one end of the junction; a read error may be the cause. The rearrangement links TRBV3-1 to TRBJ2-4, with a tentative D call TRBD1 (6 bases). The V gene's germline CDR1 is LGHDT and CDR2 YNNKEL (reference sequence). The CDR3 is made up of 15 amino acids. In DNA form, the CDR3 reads TGTGCCAGCAGCCAAGGGAGGACAGTCAAAAACATTCGGTACTTC. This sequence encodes CASSQGRTVKNIRYF. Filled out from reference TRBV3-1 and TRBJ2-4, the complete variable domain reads DTAVSQTPKYLVTQMGNDKSIKCEQNLGHDTMYWYKQDSKKFLKIMFSYNNKELIINETVPNRFSPKSPDKAHLNLHINSLELGDSAVYFCASSQGRTVKNIRYFGAGTRLSVL.

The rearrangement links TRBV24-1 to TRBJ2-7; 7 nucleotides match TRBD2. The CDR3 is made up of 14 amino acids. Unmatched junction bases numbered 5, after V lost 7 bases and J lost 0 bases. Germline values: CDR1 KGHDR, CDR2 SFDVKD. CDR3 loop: CATSPGGSSYEQYF. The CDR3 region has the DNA TGTGCCACCAGCCCGGGGGGATCCTCCTACGAGCAGTACTTC.

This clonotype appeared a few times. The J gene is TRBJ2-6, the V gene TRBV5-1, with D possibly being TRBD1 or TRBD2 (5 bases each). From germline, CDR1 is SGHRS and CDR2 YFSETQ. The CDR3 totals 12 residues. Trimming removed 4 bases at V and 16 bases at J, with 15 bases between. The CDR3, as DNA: TGCGCCAGCAGCCTACCGGGGCGAATGCTGACTTTC. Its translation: CASSLPGRMLTF.

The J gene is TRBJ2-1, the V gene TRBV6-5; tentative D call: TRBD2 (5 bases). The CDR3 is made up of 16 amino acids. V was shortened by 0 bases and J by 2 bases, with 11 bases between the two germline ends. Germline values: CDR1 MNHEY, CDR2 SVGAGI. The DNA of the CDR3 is TGTGCCAGCAGTTACTCGAACCGGGGAGCCTACAATGAGCAGTTCTTC. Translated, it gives CASSYSNRGAYNEQFF.

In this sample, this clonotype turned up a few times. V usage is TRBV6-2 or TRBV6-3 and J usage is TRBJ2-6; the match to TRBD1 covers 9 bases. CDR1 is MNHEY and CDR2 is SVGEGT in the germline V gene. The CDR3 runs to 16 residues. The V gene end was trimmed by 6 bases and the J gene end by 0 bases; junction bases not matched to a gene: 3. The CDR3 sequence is CASRPTGGSGANVLTF. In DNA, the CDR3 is TGTGCCAGCAGACCGACAGGGGGCTCTGGGGCCAACGTCCTGACTTTC.

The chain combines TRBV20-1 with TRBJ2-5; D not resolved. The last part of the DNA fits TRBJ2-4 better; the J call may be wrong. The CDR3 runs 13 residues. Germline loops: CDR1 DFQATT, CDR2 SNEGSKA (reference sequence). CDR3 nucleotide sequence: TGCAGTGCTAGGGCGTACACTGAAAACATTCAGTACTTC. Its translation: CSARAYTENIQYF.

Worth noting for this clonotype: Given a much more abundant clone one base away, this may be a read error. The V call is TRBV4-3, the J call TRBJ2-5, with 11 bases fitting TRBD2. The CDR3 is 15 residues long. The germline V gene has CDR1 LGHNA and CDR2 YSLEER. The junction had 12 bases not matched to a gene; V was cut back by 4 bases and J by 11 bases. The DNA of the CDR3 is TGCGCCAGCAGCCGAGCACTAGCGGGAGTAAGTGAGCAGTACTTC. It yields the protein CASSRALAGVSEQYF.

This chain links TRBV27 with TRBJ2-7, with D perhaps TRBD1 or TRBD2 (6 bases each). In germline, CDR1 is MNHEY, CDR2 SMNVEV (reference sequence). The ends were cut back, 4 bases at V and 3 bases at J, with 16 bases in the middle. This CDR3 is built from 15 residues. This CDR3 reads CASSSPTRGGYEQYF. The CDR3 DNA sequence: TGTGCCAGCAGTTCCCCGACTAGAGGGGGCTACGAGCAGTACTTC.

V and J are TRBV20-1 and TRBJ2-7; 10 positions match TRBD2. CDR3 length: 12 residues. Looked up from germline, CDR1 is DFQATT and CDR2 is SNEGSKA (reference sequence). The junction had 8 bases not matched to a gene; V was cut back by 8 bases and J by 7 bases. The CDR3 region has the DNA TGCAGTCCCGCTGGTAGCGGGAGGGAGCAGTACTTC. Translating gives CSPAGSGREQYF.

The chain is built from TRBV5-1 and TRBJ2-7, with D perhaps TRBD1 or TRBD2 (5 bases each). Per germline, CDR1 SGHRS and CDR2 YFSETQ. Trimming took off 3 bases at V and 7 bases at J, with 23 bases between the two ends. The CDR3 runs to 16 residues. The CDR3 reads CASSWQAEPGHNEQYF. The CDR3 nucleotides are TGCGCCAGCAGCTGGCAGGCGGAGCCGGGGCACAATGAGCAGTACTTC.

Here the CDR3 reads CASSPSPRRETQYF. The CDR3 DNA is TGTGCCAGCAGCCCAAGCCCGAGGAGGGAGACCCAGTACTTC. This chain uses TRBV11-3 with TRBJ2-5; possible D gene TRBD2, 5 bases. Germline CDR1 and CDR2: SGHNT and YENEEA. This CDR3 comprises 14 residues. Trimming left V 5 bases short and J 5 bases short, with 15 bases between.

The CDR3 sequence: CASRGTSGRVYNEQFF. The CDR3 DNA is TGTGCCAGCAGGGGGACTAGCGGGAGAGTCTACAATGAGCAGTTCTTC. The chain employs TRBV12-3 or TRBV12-4 and TRBJ2-1, with 14 nucleotides matching TRBD2. Germline trimming cut 6 bases from V and 3 bases from J; bases unmatched to any gene: 4. The CDR3 consists of 16 residues.

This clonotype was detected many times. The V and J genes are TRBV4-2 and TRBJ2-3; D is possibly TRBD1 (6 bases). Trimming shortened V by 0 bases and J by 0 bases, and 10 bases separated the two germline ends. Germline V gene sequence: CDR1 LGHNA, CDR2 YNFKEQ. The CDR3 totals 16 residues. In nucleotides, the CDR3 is TGTGCCAGCAGCCAAGATAACAGGGCCAGCACAGATACGCAGTATTTT. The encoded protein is CASSQDNRASTDTQYF.

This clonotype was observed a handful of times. The DNA for the CDR3 is TGTGCCAGCAGCTTGTTTTCTCCTGCGGGACTTAATACGCAGTATTTT. Translating it yields CASSLFSPAGLNTQYF. The J gene is TRBJ2-3, the V gene TRBV5-6; a possible D gene is TRBD2 (6 bases). The V gene's germline CDR1 is SGHDT and CDR2 YYEEEE. The CDR3 covers 16 residues. V was clipped by 1 base and J by 7 bases, with 19 bases between them.